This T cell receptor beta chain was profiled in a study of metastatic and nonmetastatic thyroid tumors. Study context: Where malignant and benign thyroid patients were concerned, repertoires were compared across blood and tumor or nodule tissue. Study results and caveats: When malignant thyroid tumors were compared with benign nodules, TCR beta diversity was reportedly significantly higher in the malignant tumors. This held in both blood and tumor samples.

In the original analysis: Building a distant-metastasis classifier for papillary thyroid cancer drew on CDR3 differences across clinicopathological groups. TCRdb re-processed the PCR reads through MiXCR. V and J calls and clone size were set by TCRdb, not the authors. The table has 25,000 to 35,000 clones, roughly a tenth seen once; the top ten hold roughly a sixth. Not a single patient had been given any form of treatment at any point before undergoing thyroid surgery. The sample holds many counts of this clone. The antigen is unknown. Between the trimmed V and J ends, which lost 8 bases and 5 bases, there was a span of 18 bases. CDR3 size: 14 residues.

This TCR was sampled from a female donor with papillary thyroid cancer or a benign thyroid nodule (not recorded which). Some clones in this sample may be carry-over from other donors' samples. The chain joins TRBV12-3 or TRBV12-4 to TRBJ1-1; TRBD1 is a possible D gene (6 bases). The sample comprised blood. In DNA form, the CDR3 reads TGTGCCAGCGGGTTAACAGGGATCGGGACTGAAGCTTTCTTT. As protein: CASGLTGIGTEAFF.